This T cell receptor (beta chain) is drawn from a study of blood T cell repertoires in COVID-19. Study details: Donors in the United States, Italy and Spain gave samples during acute or convalescent COVID-19. From T cells, B-cell-depleted T cells, or PBMCs came the material, which was cDNA or gDNA.

How the authors handled the data: Estimates of nucleated cell counts were drawn from the amplification of reference gene primers. The data were produced by immunoSEQ multiplex PCR, yet TCRdb's version contains in-frame clones alone and is incomplete. That table is the source of V, J and clone size, and D and trimming were worked out from the DNA. The data hold 150,000 to 200,000 clones, with roughly 87% observed a single time. Sequencing was performed on peripheral blood. This TCR derives from a young man who had recovered from COVID-19.

The CDR3 DNA reads TGTGCCAGTACTCCGTCCCTCGACAGGGTCCCAGATACGCAGTATTTT. Translated: CASTPSLDRVPDTQYF. The chain combines TRBV19 with TRBJ2-3, with 7 positions matching TRBD1. J was trimmed by 4 bases and V by 7 bases; bases with no gene match: 14. Germline V CDR1 and CDR2: LNHDA, SQIVND (reference sequence). The CDR3 runs to 16 residues. Using reference TRBV19 and TRBJ2-3 for the parts outside the CDR3, the full variable domain is DGGITQSPKYLFRKEGQNVTLSCEQNLNHDAMYWYRQDPGQGLRLIYYSQIVNDFQKGDIAEGYSVSREKKESFPLTVTSAQKNPTAFYLCASTPSLDRVPDTQYFGPGTRLTVL.